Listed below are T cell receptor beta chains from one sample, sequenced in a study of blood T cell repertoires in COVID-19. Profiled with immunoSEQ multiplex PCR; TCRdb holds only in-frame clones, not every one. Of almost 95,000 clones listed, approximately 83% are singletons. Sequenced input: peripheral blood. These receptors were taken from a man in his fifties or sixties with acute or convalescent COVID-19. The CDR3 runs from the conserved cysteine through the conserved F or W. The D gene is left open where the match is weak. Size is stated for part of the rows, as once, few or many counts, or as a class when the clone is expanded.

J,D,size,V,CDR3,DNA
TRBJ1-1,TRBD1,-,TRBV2,CASRGTGAPAEAFF,TGTGCCAGCAGGGGGACAGGGGCTCCCGCTGAAGCTTTCTTT
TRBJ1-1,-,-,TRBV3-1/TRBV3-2,CASSQNAGVNTEAFF,TGTGCCAGCAGCCAGAACGCAGGGGTGAACACTGAAGCTTTCTTT
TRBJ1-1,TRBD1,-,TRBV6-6,CASSLRGQGTTFF,TGTGCCAGCAGCCTCCGGGGACAGGGAACAACTTTCTTT
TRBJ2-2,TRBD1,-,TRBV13,CASSFLSRTGRANTGELFF,TGTGCCAGCAGCTTTTTATCCAGGACAGGGCGCGCGAACACCGGGGAGCTGTTTTTT
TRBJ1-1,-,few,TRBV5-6,CASSLRNTEAFF,TGTGCCAGCAGCCTCAGGAACACTGAAGCTTTCTTT
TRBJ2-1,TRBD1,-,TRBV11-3,CASSLGDRFYNEQFF,TGTGCCAGCAGCTTAGGGGACAGATTCTACAATGAGCAGTTCTTC
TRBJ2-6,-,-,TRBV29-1,CSVDQGGSGANVLTF,TGCAGCGTTGACCAAGGGGGATCTGGGGCCAACGTCCTGACTTTC
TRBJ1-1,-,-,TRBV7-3,CASSPLPNTEAFF,TGTGCCAGCAGCCCCCTACCGAACACTGAAGCTTTCTTT
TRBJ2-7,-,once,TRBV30,CAGGAYEQYF,TGTGCCGGAGGGGCCTACGAGCAGTACTTC
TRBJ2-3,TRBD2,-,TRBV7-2,CASSLLAGGVGTQYF,TGTGCCAGCAGCTTGCTAGCGGGGGGCGTGGGTACGCAGTATTTT
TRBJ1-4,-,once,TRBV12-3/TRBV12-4,CASRRNEKLFF,TGTGCCAGCAGGCGCAATGAAAAACTGTTTTTT
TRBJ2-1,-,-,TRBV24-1,CATSDLGQGLDNEQFF,TGTGCCACCAGTGATTTGGGGCAGGGGTTGGACAATGAGCAGTTCTTC
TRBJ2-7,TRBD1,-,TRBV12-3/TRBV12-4,CASSRRGRDEQYF,TGTGCCAGCAGTCGCAGGGGGCGAGACGAGCAGTACTTC
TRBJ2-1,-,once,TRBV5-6,CASSPGTIYNEQFF,TGTGCCAGCAGCCCCGGGACAATATACAATGAGCAGTTCTTC
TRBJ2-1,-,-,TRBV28,CASGTLIDDEQFF,TGTGCCAGCGGGACATTGATCGATGATGAGCAGTTCTTC
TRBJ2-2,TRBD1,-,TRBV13,CASRHPGTGNTGELFF,TGTGCCAGCAGACATCCCGGGACAGGGAACACCGGGGAGCTGTTTTTT
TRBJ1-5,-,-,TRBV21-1,CASSKESRHSNQPQHF,TGTGCCAGCAGCAAAGAGAGCAGACATAGCAATCAGCCCCAGCATTTT
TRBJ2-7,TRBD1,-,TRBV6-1,CASSEALDRGYEQYF,TGTGCCAGCAGTGAAGCGCTGGACAGGGGCTACGAGCAGTACTTC
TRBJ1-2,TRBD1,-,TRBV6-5,CASSGQGGGTGYTF,TGTGCCAGCAGCGGACAGGGAGGGGGAACTGGCTACACCTTC
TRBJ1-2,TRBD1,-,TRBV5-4,CASSPMTGVWAYGYTF,TGTGCCAGCAGCCCCATGACAGGGGTTTGGGCCTATGGCTACACCTTC
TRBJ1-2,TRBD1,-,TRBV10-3,CAISQGQEGVDYGYTF,TGTGCCATCAGTCAGGGACAGGAGGGTGTAGACTATGGCTACACCTTC
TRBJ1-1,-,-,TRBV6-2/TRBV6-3,CASSYDRLLLTTEAFF,TGTGCCAGCAGTTACGATCGGCTCCTACTAACCACTGAAGCTTTCTTT
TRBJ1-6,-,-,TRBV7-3,CASRQTALLNSPLHF,TGTGCCAGCAGACAGACAGCCCTCCTAAATTCACCCCTCCACTTT
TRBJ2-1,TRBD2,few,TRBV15,CATSRDLAVSYNEQFF,TGTGCCACCAGCAGAGATCTAGCGGTCTCCTACAATGAGCAGTTCTTC
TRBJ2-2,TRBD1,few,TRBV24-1,CATSASWDREYTGELFF,TGTGCCACCAGTGCCTCTTGGGACAGGGAGTACACCGGGGAGCTGTTTTTT
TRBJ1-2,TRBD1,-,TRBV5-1,CASSPGDRERVYGYTF,TGCGCCAGCAGCCCCGGGGACAGGGAGCGAGTCTATGGCTACACCTTC
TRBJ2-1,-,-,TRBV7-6,CASSLDTNRDNEQFF,TGTGCCAGCAGCTTAGATACCAACAGGGACAATGAGCAGTTCTTC
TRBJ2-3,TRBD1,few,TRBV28,CASSLRGQGPDTQYF,TGTGCCAGCAGTTTACGGGGACAGGGGCCAGATACGCAGTATTTT
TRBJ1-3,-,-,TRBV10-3,CAISVGGASGNTIYF,TGTGCCATCAGTGTAGGGGGTGCCTCTGGAAACACCATATATTTT
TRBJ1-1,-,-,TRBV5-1,CASSLAATANTEAFF,TGCGCCAGCAGCTTGGCCGCGACAGCGAACACTGAAGCTTTCTTT
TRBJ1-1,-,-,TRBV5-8,CASSLRGLNTEAFF,TGTGCCAGCAGCTTGCGAGGTCTGAACACTGAAGCTTTCTTT
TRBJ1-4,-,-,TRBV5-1,CASSLGPGKEKLFF,TGCGCCAGCAGCTTGGGTCCAGGGAAGGAAAAACTGTTTTTT
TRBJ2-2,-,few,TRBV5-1,CASSYRQLADPAGELFF,TGCGCCAGCAGCTACCGACAGTTAGCAGACCCAGCCGGGGAGCTGTTTTTT
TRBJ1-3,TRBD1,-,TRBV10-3,CAISVQDRVSGNTIYF,TGTGCCATCAGTGTGCAGGACAGGGTTTCTGGAAACACCATATATTTT
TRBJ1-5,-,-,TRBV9,CASSVSPGGDNQPQHF,TGTGCCAGCAGCGTAAGTCCCGGGGGTGACAATCAGCCCCAGCATTTT
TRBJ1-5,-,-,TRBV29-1,CSVGDSNQPQHF,TGCAGCGTCGGGGATAGCAATCAGCCCCAGCATTTT
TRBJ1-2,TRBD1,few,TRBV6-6,CASTEHRGYGYTF,TGTGCCAGCACCGAACACAGGGGCTATGGCTACACCTTC
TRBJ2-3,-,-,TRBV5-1,CASSLGAGYTDTQYF,TGCGCCAGCAGCTTGGGGGCAGGGTACACAGATACGCAGTATTTT
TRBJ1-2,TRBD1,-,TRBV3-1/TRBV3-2,CASSQEWDRLNYGYTF,TGTGCCAGCAGCCAAGAATGGGACAGACTTAACTATGGCTACACCTTC
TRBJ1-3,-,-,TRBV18,CASSPASTGVNTIYF,TGTGCCAGCTCACCAGCCTCCACAGGAGTAAACACCATATATTTT
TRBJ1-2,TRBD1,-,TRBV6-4,CASSDSGTGSSYTF,TGTGCCAGCAGTGACTCCGGGACAGGGTCTAGCTACACCTTC
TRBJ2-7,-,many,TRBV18,CASSGPEQDYEQYF,TGTGCCAGCTCAGGGCCGGAACAGGATTACGAGCAGTACTTC
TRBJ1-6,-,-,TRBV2,CASTGNFYNSPLHF,TGTGCCAGCACAGGCAATTTCTATAATTCACCCCTCCACTTT
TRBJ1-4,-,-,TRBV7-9,CASSPSGSGSEKLFF,TGTGCCAGCAGTCCATCAGGGAGCGGGTCCGAAAAACTGTTTTTT
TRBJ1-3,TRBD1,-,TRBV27,CASSLLGIPGQGSGNTIYF,TGTGCCAGCAGTTTACTAGGGATCCCGGGACAGGGGAGTGGAAACACCATATATTTT
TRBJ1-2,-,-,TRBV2,CASSEEGNYGYTF,TGTGCCAGCAGTGAAGAGGGGAACTATGGCTACACCTTC
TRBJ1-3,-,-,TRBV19,CASTGRDSGNTIYF,TGTGCCAGTACGGGCAGGGACTCTGGAAACACCATATATTTT